This T cell receptor beta chain was recovered during a study of identical twins. TCRdb ran MiXCR on the 5' RACE reads and lists one entry per CDR3 protein. This sample has about 690,000 distinct CDR3 sequences, with over 20% found just once. Among all donors, each was a healthy Caucasian. The sample holds a few counts of this clonotype. Its target is unknown. General study results and limits: Whereas memory repertoires showed no such difference, abundant cord blood beta clonotypes carried fewer insertions. Compared with unrelated sharing, twin-shared out-of-frame alpha sequences had more low-probability sequences.

The V segment lost 0 bases and the J segment 15 bases; nucleotides outside the gene matches: 4. This CDR3 has 14 amino acids. Germline loops: CDR1 LGHNA, CDR2 YSLEER. These data also featured in a second study, about T cells expressing NK-cell markers. From that report: The CD3+CD56-NKG2C+ fraction of a handful of donors was also led by these clonotypes.

The chain employs TRBV4-3 and TRBJ2-1; TRBD2 agrees at 14 bases. The TCR was taken from a woman between 18 and 29 years old in good health. The sequenced material came from PBMCs. CDR3: CASSQDTGTSGRFF. CDR3 DNA: TGCGCCAGCAGCCAAGACACCGGGACTAGCGGGAGGTTCTTC.